The sequence of this T cell receptor beta chain was determined in a study of blood T cell repertoires in COVID-19. Study at large: PBMCs, B-cell-depleted T cells, or T cells provided the cDNA or gDNA that made up the material.

How the authors handled the data: Amplified reference gene primers provided the basis for estimating nucleated cell counts. Produced via immunoSEQ multiplex PCR; TCRdb's table is partial and in-frame only. V and J calls and clone size are copied from that table; D and trimming were computed from the DNA. The sample holds some 270,000 clones, around 86% seen once. The TCR originated in a woman aged 55-69 years who had recovered from COVID-19. Specimen: peripheral blood.

CDR3 sequence reads: CASSVDLGQARGYTF. The DNA of the CDR3 is TGTGCCAGCAGCGTCGACTTGGGACAGGCGAGAGGCTACACCTTC. The chain uses TRBV9 and TRBJ1-2; 8 nucleotides match TRBD1. V trimming: 2 bases; J trimming: 8 bases; junction bases outside the gene matches: 11. Germline V gives CDR1 SGDLS, CDR2 YYNGEE. This CDR3 has 15 residues.